These T cell receptor beta chains were read from a single sample in a study of blood T cell repertoires in COVID-19. Assay used: immunoSEQ multiplex PCR; TCRdb lists only in-frame clones, some missing. The data show approximately 140,000 clones, around 80% seen once. Sample: peripheral blood. The source of these receptors is a human donor with acute or convalescent COVID-19. The donor label of this sample is uncertain. CDR3s include the opening cysteine and the closing phenylalanine or tryptophan. The order of the fields is J gene, V gene, clone size, D gene, CDR3 DNA, CDR3 protein. The D gene is left open where the match is weak. Some rows have no size entry. The others give once, few or many, or a class for an expanded clone.

j_call: TRBJ2-2
v_call: TRBV11-2
clone_size: NA
d_call: TRBD2
cdr3_nt: TGTGCCAGCAGCCTCCCCGGGAGGGGCGGCGGCGGGGAGCTGTTTTTT
cdr3_aa: CASSLPGRGGGGELFF

j_call: TRBJ1-1
v_call: TRBV30
clone_size: NA
d_call: NA
cdr3_nt: TGTGCCTGGAGTGTTTCCAGGAACACTGAAGCTTTCTTT
cdr3_aa: CAWSVSRNTEAFF

j_call: TRBJ1-1
v_call: TRBV6-4
clone_size: NA
d_call: TRBD1
cdr3_nt: TGTGCCAGCAGACAAAGACCAGGGGGGAACACTGAAGCTTTCTTT
cdr3_aa: CASRQRPGGNTEAFF

j_call: TRBJ1-1
v_call: TRBV12-5
clone_size: NA
d_call: NA
cdr3_nt: TGTGCTAGTGGTTCTCCATGGACATCCAAGGGGAACACTGAAGCTTTCTTT
cdr3_aa: CASGSPWTSKGNTEAFF

j_call: TRBJ1-6
v_call: TRBV7-2
clone_size: NA
d_call: NA
cdr3_nt: TGTGCCAGCAGCCTAAGGGGTCCCGGGTACAATTCACCCCTCCACTTT
cdr3_aa: CASSLRGPGYNSPLHF

j_call: TRBJ2-6
v_call: TRBV19
clone_size: NA
d_call: TRBD2
cdr3_nt: TGTGCCAGTAGCTCGGACGGGGGGTTCTCTGGGGCCAACGTCCTGACTTTC
cdr3_aa: CASSSDGGFSGANVLTF

j_call: TRBJ2-2
v_call: TRBV3-1/TRBV3-2
clone_size: NA
d_call: TRBD2
cdr3_nt: TGTGCCAGCAGCCTGTCACTAGCGGGGTCGGGGGAGCTGTTTTTT
cdr3_aa: CASSLSLAGSGELFF

j_call: TRBJ2-3
v_call: TRBV5-1
clone_size: NA
d_call: TRBD2
cdr3_nt: TGCGCCAGTCGTCTAGCGGGGACAGATACGCAGTATTTT
cdr3_aa: CASRLAGTDTQYF

j_call: TRBJ1-2
v_call: TRBV7-9
clone_size: NA
d_call: NA
cdr3_nt: TGTGCCAGCAGCTTAGCGATGGGGGCCTATGGCTACACCTTC
cdr3_aa: CASSLAMGAYGYTF

j_call: TRBJ2-1
v_call: TRBV9
clone_size: once
d_call: TRBD2
cdr3_nt: TGTGCCAGCAGCGGCAGCGGGGATTTTTACAATGAGCAGTTCTTC
cdr3_aa: CASSGSGDFYNEQFF

j_call: TRBJ2-3
v_call: TRBV9
clone_size: NA
d_call: TRBD1
cdr3_nt: TGTGCCAGCAGCGTAGGTTCAGGGGGCAACGTAGATACGCAGTATTTT
cdr3_aa: CASSVGSGGNVDTQYF

j_call: TRBJ1-6
v_call: TRBV10-1
clone_size: NA
d_call: TRBD1
cdr3_nt: TGCGCCAGCAGTCCCGGGACAGGGGGCTTTTCACCCCTCCACTTT
cdr3_aa: CASSPGTGGFSPLHF

j_call: TRBJ1-4
v_call: TRBV7-7
clone_size: NA
d_call: TRBD1
cdr3_nt: TGTGCTAGCAGCTTAGACGCAGGGGGAAATGAAAAACTGTTTTTT
cdr3_aa: CASSLDAGGNEKLFF

j_call: TRBJ1-1
v_call: TRBV6-5
clone_size: NA
d_call: TRBD1
cdr3_nt: TGTGCCAGTTTCCCCCACGGACAGGCCGGCACTGAAGCTTTCTTT
cdr3_aa: CASFPHGQAGTEAFF

j_call: TRBJ1-2
v_call: TRBV15
clone_size: NA
d_call: TRBD1
cdr3_nt: TGTGCCACCAGCAGGAGGACAGGGAACTATGGCTACACCTTC
cdr3_aa: CATSRRTGNYGYTF

j_call: TRBJ2-7
v_call: TRBV6-6
clone_size: NA
d_call: NA
cdr3_nt: TGTGCCAGCAGTTCGAAAGGACTAATCGGGCAGTACTTC
cdr3_aa: CASSSKGLIGQYF

j_call: TRBJ1-1
v_call: TRBV29-1
clone_size: NA
d_call: NA
cdr3_nt: TGCAGCGTGAGGGTGGGCACTGAAGCTTTCTTT
cdr3_aa: CSVRVGTEAFF

j_call: TRBJ1-2
v_call: TRBV9
clone_size: NA
d_call: NA
cdr3_nt: TGTGCCAGCAGCGGCCACATGTCGGGGGACTATGGCTACACCTTC
cdr3_aa: CASSGHMSGDYGYTF

j_call: TRBJ1-2
v_call: TRBV5-1
clone_size: NA
d_call: TRBD1
cdr3_nt: TGCGCCAGCAGCTGGGACAGGGGAAACGATGGCTACACCTTC
cdr3_aa: CASSWDRGNDGYTF

j_call: TRBJ1-2
v_call: TRBV5-6
clone_size: NA
d_call: NA
cdr3_nt: TGTGCCAGCAGCTTTACTGGGCTCCCCCAGACATATGGCTACACCTTC
cdr3_aa: CASSFTGLPQTYGYTF

j_call: TRBJ2-1
v_call: TRBV30
clone_size: NA
d_call: TRBD2
cdr3_nt: TGTGCCTGGAGTGTCCCTTTTGAGCGGGAAAACGCTGAGCAGTTCTTC
cdr3_aa: CAWSVPFERENAEQFF

j_call: TRBJ1-1
v_call: TRBV10-3
clone_size: few
d_call: NA
cdr3_nt: TGTGCCATCAGTGAACAGGGTTACACTGAAGCTTTCTTT
cdr3_aa: CAISEQGYTEAFF

j_call: TRBJ2-3
v_call: TRBV2
clone_size: NA
d_call: TRBD2
cdr3_nt: TGTGCCAGCATATACGGGACTAGCGGGCCCGATACGCAGTATTTT
cdr3_aa: CASIYGTSGPDTQYF

j_call: TRBJ2-1
v_call: TRBV6-2/TRBV6-3
clone_size: NA
d_call: NA
cdr3_nt: TGTGCCAGCAGTTACTCGACTATGAGCGGGCGGCTATACAATGAGCAGTTCTTC
cdr3_aa: CASSYSTMSGRLYNEQFF

j_call: TRBJ2-3
v_call: TRBV10-3
clone_size: NA
d_call: TRBD2
cdr3_nt: TGTGCCATCAGTGAGTTGGGTGGACTAGCTATCGATACGCAGTATTTT
cdr3_aa: CAISELGGLAIDTQYF

j_call: TRBJ2-7
v_call: TRBV14
clone_size: NA
d_call: NA
cdr3_nt: TGTGCCAGCAGCCAAGGGTCAGGCGAGCAGTACTTC
cdr3_aa: CASSQGSGEQYF

j_call: TRBJ1-2
v_call: TRBV25-1
clone_size: NA
d_call: TRBD1
cdr3_nt: TGTGCCAGCAGTGAATCCCGAACAGGGGTCTATGGCTACACCTTC
cdr3_aa: CASSESRTGVYGYTF

j_call: TRBJ1-4
v_call: TRBV6-5
clone_size: NA
d_call: NA
cdr3_nt: TGTGCCAGCAGAGGGGGGGTTAATGAAAAACTGTTTTTT
cdr3_aa: CASRGGVNEKLFF

j_call: TRBJ1-5
v_call: TRBV19
clone_size: NA
d_call: NA
cdr3_nt: TGTGCCAGTACCCCTCGAGACAGGCCCTATAGCAATCAGCCCCAGCATTTT
cdr3_aa: CASTPRDRPYSNQPQHF

j_call: TRBJ2-2
v_call: TRBV2
clone_size: NA
d_call: TRBD1
cdr3_nt: TGTGCCAGCTTCGGGACAGGGGTAACCGGGGAGCTGTTTTTT
cdr3_aa: CASFGTGVTGELFF

j_call: TRBJ2-3
v_call: TRBV19
clone_size: NA
d_call: NA
cdr3_nt: TGTGCCAGTAGTCGTTACAGTGGAGATACGCAGTATTTT
cdr3_aa: CASSRYSGDTQYF